These T cell receptor beta chains were read from a single sample in a study of cytomegalovirus exposure and HLA in healthy donors. Profiled with immunoSEQ multiplex PCR; TCRdb holds only in-frame clones, not every one. The data hold 100,000 to 150,000 clones, with roughly 82% observed a single time. The sequenced sample consisted of PBMCs. Every receptor here comes from a woman in her fifties or sixties in good health and CMV-seropositive. Each CDR3 is given with its conserved first and last residue. Fields, in order: J gene, V gene, clone size, D gene, CDR3 DNA, CDR3 protein. D genes are given only for firm matches. Some rows mark clone size as missing; the rest say once, few, many or name a class of expanded clone.

J gene: TRBJ2-3
V gene: TRBV7-6
clone size: NA
D gene: NA
CDR3 DNA: TGTGCCAGCAGCCAACGAGGAGGACCGGCCACAGATACGCAGTATTTT
CDR3 protein: CASSQRGGPATDTQYF

J gene: TRBJ2-7
V gene: TRBV7-2
clone size: NA
D gene: NA
CDR3 DNA: TGTGCCAGCAGCTTGGCGGGAACGTCCTACGAGCAGTACTTC
CDR3 protein: CASSLAGTSYEQYF

J gene: TRBJ2-7
V gene: TRBV4-3
clone size: NA
D gene: NA
CDR3 DNA: TGCGCCAGCAGCCAAGATTACGACAGCTTCTACGAGCAGTACTTC
CDR3 protein: CASSQDYDSFYEQYF

J gene: TRBJ1-1
V gene: TRBV9
clone size: once
D gene: TRBD1
CDR3 DNA: TGTGCCAGCAGCGCAAAGAACGACAGGGGAGGAGCTTTCTTT
CDR3 protein: CASSAKNDRGGAFF

J gene: TRBJ2-1
V gene: TRBV9
clone size: NA
D gene: TRBD2
CDR3 DNA: TGTGCCAGCAGCCGTACTAGCGGTTACAATGAGCAGTTCTTC
CDR3 protein: CASSRTSGYNEQFF

J gene: TRBJ2-6
V gene: TRBV4-3
clone size: few
D gene: TRBD1
CDR3 DNA: TGCGCCAGCAGCCAAGAGGCGGGACAGGCCTTCTCTGGGGCCAACGTCCTGACTTTC
CDR3 protein: CASSQEAGQAFSGANVLTF

J gene: TRBJ2-1
V gene: TRBV5-1
clone size: NA
D gene: NA
CDR3 DNA: TGCGCCAGCAGCGACGGGACTGGGAGTGAGCAGTTCTTC
CDR3 protein: CASSDGTGSEQFF

J gene: TRBJ1-4
V gene: TRBV29-1
clone size: NA
D gene: NA
CDR3 DNA: TGCAGCGCCGCTAGGGACATTGGTGAAAAACTGTTTTTT
CDR3 protein: CSAARDIGEKLFF

J gene: TRBJ2-7
V gene: TRBV6-6
clone size: NA
D gene: TRBD1
CDR3 DNA: TGTGCCAGCAGTTACCCGGACAGGGTCAACGAGCAGTACTTC
CDR3 protein: CASSYPDRVNEQYF

J gene: TRBJ1-2
V gene: TRBV2
clone size: NA
D gene: TRBD1
CDR3 DNA: TGTGCCAGCAGTCAGGGGGTATCACGTGGCTACACCTTC
CDR3 protein: CASSQGVSRGYTF

J gene: TRBJ2-5
V gene: TRBV5-1
clone size: NA
D gene: NA
CDR3 DNA: TGCGCCAGCAGCTTTAACAGGGTCGTCGAGACCCAGTACTTC
CDR3 protein: CASSFNRVVETQYF

J gene: TRBJ2-5
V gene: TRBV11-2
clone size: once
D gene: NA
CDR3 DNA: TGTGCCAGCAGCTCCCCGGTCTATCGAGGGGAGACCCAGTACTTC
CDR3 protein: CASSSPVYRGETQYF

J gene: TRBJ2-5
V gene: TRBV5-1
clone size: once
D gene: TRBD1
CDR3 DNA: TGCGCCGGCAGCTTACAGGGGTATATCCAAGAGACCCAGTACTTC
CDR3 protein: CAGSLQGYIQETQYF

J gene: TRBJ1-2
V gene: TRBV9
clone size: few
D gene: NA
CDR3 DNA: TGTGCCAGCAGCGTAGATAACAGAAACAACTATGGCTACACCTTC
CDR3 protein: CASSVDNRNNYGYTF

J gene: TRBJ1-5
V gene: TRBV7-6
clone size: NA
D gene: TRBD1
CDR3 DNA: TGTGCCAGCAGCCCCTGGACAGGGGGCAATCAGCCCCAGCATTTT
CDR3 protein: CASSPWTGGNQPQHF

J gene: TRBJ1-5
V gene: TRBV7-8
clone size: few
D gene: TRBD1
CDR3 DNA: TGTGCCAGCAGCGGGGGGACAGGTCCCGGTCAGCCCCAGCATTTT
CDR3 protein: CASSGGTGPGQPQHF

J gene: TRBJ2-3
V gene: TRBV5-1
clone size: NA
D gene: TRBD1
CDR3 DNA: TGCGCCAGCAGCCTATCCGGGACAGGGGGGGGAGATACGCAGTATTTT
CDR3 protein: CASSLSGTGGGDTQYF

J gene: TRBJ1-5
V gene: TRBV9
clone size: NA
D gene: TRBD1
CDR3 DNA: TGTGCCAGCAGCGCCCGGGACAGCTACAATCAGCCCCAGCATTTT
CDR3 protein: CASSARDSYNQPQHF

J gene: TRBJ2-1
V gene: TRBV15
clone size: NA
D gene: NA
CDR3 DNA: TGTGCCACCAGCAGAGACTCTCTGGCGGGAAGCGGCAATGAGCAGTTCTTC
CDR3 protein: CATSRDSLAGSGNEQFF

J gene: TRBJ2-7
V gene: TRBV7-9
clone size: NA
D gene: NA
CDR3 DNA: TGTGCCAGCAGCATAGGACGGGGTGCCTACGAGCAGTACTTC
CDR3 protein: CASSIGRGAYEQYF

J gene: TRBJ2-2
V gene: TRBV5-4
clone size: once
D gene: NA
CDR3 DNA: TGTGCCAGCAGCTCCTCCGGGACAAGGAACACCGGGGAGCTGTTTTTT
CDR3 protein: CASSSSGTRNTGELFF

J gene: TRBJ2-4
V gene: TRBV2
clone size: NA
D gene: TRBD2
CDR3 DNA: TGTGCCAGCAGTATCGCGGGAGGACTAGCCAAAAACATTCAGTACTTC
CDR3 protein: CASSIAGGLAKNIQYF

J gene: TRBJ1-1
V gene: TRBV19
clone size: NA
D gene: TRBD1
CDR3 DNA: TGTGCCAGTAGGGGGAATGAGGGACAGGGTAACACTGAAGCTTTCTTT
CDR3 protein: CASRGNEGQGNTEAFF

J gene: TRBJ2-7
V gene: TRBV18
clone size: NA
D gene: TRBD1
CDR3 DNA: TGTGCCAGCTCACCAAAACAGGGGATTAGCTCCTACGAGCAGTACTTC
CDR3 protein: CASSPKQGISSYEQYF

J gene: TRBJ1-5
V gene: TRBV7-2
clone size: NA
D gene: NA
CDR3 DNA: TGTGCCAGCAGCTTAACTTTTCGGGATCAGCCCCAGCATTTT
CDR3 protein: CASSLTFRDQPQHF

J gene: TRBJ2-1
V gene: TRBV27
clone size: NA
D gene: TRBD2
CDR3 DNA: TGTGCCAGCAGTCAATTAGCGGGGGGGCGGCTTGAGCAGTTCTTC
CDR3 protein: CASSQLAGGRLEQFF

J gene: TRBJ1-1
V gene: TRBV5-1
clone size: NA
D gene: NA
CDR3 DNA: TGCGCCAGCAGCTTGGAACAGGTTTACACTGAAGCTTTCTTT
CDR3 protein: CASSLEQVYTEAFF